This T cell receptor (beta chain) was recorded in a study of T cell repertoires in aging, cancer and after chemotherapy. Multiplex touch-down PCR with TRB-A/B primers amplified rearranged V-D-J TRB sequences. MiXCR, run by TCRdb on the multiplex PCR reads, gives a single entry per CDR3 protein. The sample carries about 10,000 distinct CDR3 sequences, 30% to 40% recorded once. Peripheral blood genomic DNA, not sorted cells or RNA, was the template. CDR1 MNHEY and CDR2 SVGAGI come from the germline V gene. This CDR3 is built from 19 residues. Trimming removed 0 bases from V and 5 bases from J; junction bases left unmatched: 15.

The chain recombines TRBV6-5 with TRBJ2-1; 8 bases fit TRBD1. The sequenced sample consisted of blood. The receptor was derived from a human donor in good health. CDR3 sequence reads: CASSYSRDRGLRGHNEQFF. As DNA, the CDR3 is TGTGCCAGCAGTTACTCGAGAGACAGGGGATTGAGGGGGCACAATGAGCAGTTCTTC.